This is a list of T cell receptor beta chains from one sample in a study of shared clonotypes between healthy human individuals. Only in-frame clones appear in the TCRdb table, and some are missing; sequencing was by immunoSEQ multiplex PCR. The sample includes just over 2,000,000 clones, roughly 95% of them seen just once. Material for sequencing was naive CD4+ T cells sorted from blood. The receptor source for this set is a man aged 18 to 30 in good health. The CDR3 runs from the conserved cysteine through the conserved F or W. A D gene is named only where the DNA matches it firmly.

>TRBD1|TRBV6-1|TRBJ2-7
CASSQGAAYEQYF
>NA|TRBV6-5|TRBJ1-6
CASSLDTANSPLHF
>TRBD1|TRBV10-2|TRBJ1-5
CASMGQGRNQPQHF
>NA|TRBV7-9|TRBJ1-3
CASSLAGADTIYF
>TRBD2|TRBV6-5|TRBJ2-1
CASTQITGGRNEQFF
>NA|TRBV11-2|TRBJ2-7
CASSLGRGITYEQYF
>NA|TRBV25-1|TRBJ1-6
CASKAQENSPLHF
>NA|TRBV18|TRBJ2-5
CASSPRGRETQYF
>TRBD1|TRBV5-4|TRBJ1-2
CASSLIGGTGGGYTF
>NA|TRBV11-2|TRBJ1-2
CASSYQAGELDGYTF
>NA|TRBV10-3|TRBJ2-5
CAISEILDTLQETQYF
>NA|TRBV25-1|TRBJ2-7
CASSDPTATYEQYF
>TRBD1|TRBV6-5|TRBJ1-5
CASSRQGLSNQPQHF
>NA|TRBV28|TRBJ2-5
CASGGDLPQETQYF
>NA|TRBV7-2|TRBJ2-5
CASSVSGGWETQYF
>TRBD1|TRBV14|TRBJ1-3
CASSQLPTGAGNTIYF
>NA|TRBV11-2|TRBJ1-1
CASSLDRGANTEAFF
>NA|TRBV5-1|TRBJ2-7
CASSQGTSTYEQYF
>NA|TRBV7-3|TRBJ2-2
CASSSKTGGELFF
>TRBD1|TRBV9|TRBJ1-3
CASSAPTGQGSAPFSEISGNTIYF
>NA|TRBV6-1|TRBJ1-6
CASRDRYNSPLHF
>TRBD1|TRBV6-5|TRBJ2-7
CASSYSTGTGEQYF
>NA|TRBV4-2|TRBJ1-6
CASSQDLTGSNSPLHF
>NA|TRBV7-6|TRBJ2-3
CASSSTDTQYF
>TRBD1|TRBV29-1|TRBJ1-2
CSVVGQGLNTF
>NA|TRBV7-2|TRBJ1-1
CASSLSLGLRTEAFF
>TRBD1|TRBV14|TRBJ2-1
CASSQLTGGWNEQFF
>NA|TRBV7-9|TRBJ1-6
CASSSGSYNSPLHF
>NA|TRBV2|TRBJ1-5
CASSAADYSNQPQHF